These 2 T cell receptor beta chains came from one sample sequenced in a study of early T cells in non-severe SARS-CoV-2 infection. TCRdb re-called the 5' RACE reads through MiXCR, storing one row per CDR3 protein. Among over 50,000 distinct CDR3 sequences listed, roughly an eighth were seen once. The sequenced sample consisted of whole blood. The origin of the receptors is an adult who was a healthcare worker with PCR-confirmed SARS-CoV-2 infection or an uninfected control (not recorded which).

This clonotype was seen only a few times. The rearrangement links TRBV10-3 to TRBJ1-2, with a possible D match to TRBD1 (6 bases). Germline V CDR1 and CDR2: ENHRY, SYGVKD. This CDR3 is 14 amino acids long. Trimming cost V 6 bases and J 6 bases, with 17 bases left between them. The CDR3: CAIRATGNGHGYTF. The CDR3 DNA sequence: TGTGCCATCAGGGCCACAGGGAACGGTCATGGCTACACCTTC.

The chain carries TRBV18 and TRBJ1-1, with D unresolved. The CDR3 loop spans 16 amino acids. V lost 6 bases to trimming and J lost 0 bases, with 17 bases between them. Germline V gene sequence: CDR1 KGHSH, CDR2 LQKENI. CDR3 residues: CASSGSPFVMNTEAFF. The DNA of the CDR3 is TGTGCCAGCTCTGGGTCTCCCTTTGTTATGAACACTGAAGCTTTCTTT.